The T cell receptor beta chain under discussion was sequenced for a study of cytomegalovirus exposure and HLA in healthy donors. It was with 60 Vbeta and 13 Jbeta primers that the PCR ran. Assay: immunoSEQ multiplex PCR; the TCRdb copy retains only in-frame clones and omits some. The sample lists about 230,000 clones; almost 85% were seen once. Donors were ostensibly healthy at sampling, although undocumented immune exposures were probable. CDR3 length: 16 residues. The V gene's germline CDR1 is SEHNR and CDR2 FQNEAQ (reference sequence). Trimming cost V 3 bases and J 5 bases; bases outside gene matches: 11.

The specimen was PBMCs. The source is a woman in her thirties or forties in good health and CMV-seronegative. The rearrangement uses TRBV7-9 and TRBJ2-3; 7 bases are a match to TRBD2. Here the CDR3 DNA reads TGTGCCAGCAGCTTCTCACCCGGGGCGGGGGAAGATACGCAGTATTTT. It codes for CASSFSPGAGEDTQYF.